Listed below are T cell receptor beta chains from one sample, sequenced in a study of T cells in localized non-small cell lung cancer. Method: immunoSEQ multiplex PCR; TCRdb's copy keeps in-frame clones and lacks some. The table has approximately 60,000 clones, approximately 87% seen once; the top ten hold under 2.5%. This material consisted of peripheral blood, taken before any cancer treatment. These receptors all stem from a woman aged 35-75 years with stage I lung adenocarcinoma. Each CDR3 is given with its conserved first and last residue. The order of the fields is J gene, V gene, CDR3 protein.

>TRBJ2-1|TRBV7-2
CASSHQGRDNEQFF
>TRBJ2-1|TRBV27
CASSPLGGSSYNEQFF
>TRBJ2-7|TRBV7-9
CASSPGDGSRLVQYF
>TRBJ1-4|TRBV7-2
CASSLVPGAGEKLFF
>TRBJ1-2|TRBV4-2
CASSQVLQDSNYGYTF
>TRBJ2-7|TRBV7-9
CASSPRGGSYEQYF
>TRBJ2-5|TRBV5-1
CASSPGLRGTGEETQYF
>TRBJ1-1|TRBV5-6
CASSSGGTLNTEAFF
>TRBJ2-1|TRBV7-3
CASSSGLAPYNEQFF
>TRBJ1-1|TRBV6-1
CASTRQVSNTEAFF
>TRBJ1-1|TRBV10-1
CASSAGTLGNTEAFF
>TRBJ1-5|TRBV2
CASKDSSSSNQPQHF
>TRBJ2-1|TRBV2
CASSVLPLANEQFF
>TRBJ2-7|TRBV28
CASSPSPGQGISYEQYF
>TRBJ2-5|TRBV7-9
CASSLSTVRETQYF
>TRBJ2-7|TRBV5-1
CASSWTGDDYEQYF
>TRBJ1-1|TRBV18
CASSSNPWTGGNTEAFF
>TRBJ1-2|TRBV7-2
CASSLNRNQYGYTF
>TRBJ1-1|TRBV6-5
CASSYSTSLDEAFF
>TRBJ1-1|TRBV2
CASRVIMNTEAFF
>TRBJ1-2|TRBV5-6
CASSPGGGGYTF
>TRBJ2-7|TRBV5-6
CASRPQGKDSYEQYF
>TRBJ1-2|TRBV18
CASSPVFEAIYGYTF
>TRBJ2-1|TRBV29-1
CSATPRYNEQFF
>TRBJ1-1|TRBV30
CAWSGSGYTEAFF
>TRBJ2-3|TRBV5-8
CASSLAARDTQYF
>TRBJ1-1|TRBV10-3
CAIRWQTNTEAFF
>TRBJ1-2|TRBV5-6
CASSLRPTGYTF
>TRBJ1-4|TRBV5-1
CASSLGPTGANEKLFF
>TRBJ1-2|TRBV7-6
CASSPDYRGSFAF
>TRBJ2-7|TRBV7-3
CASSLGGRAASNSYEQYF
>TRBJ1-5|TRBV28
CASSFRPVNQPQHF
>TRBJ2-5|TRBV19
CASSIDLETQYF
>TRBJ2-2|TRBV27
CASSFFASTDNTGELFF
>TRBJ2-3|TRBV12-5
CASGLGVSTDTQYF
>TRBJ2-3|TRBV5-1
CASSTTSGGAWQDTQYF
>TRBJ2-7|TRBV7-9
CASSLGAGTSGGATYEQYF
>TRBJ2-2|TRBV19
CASTPVGGNTGELFF
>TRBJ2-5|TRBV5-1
CASSLGGQETQYF
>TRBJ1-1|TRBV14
CASSPRDIGAEAFF
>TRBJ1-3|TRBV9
CASSVTPGPMENTIYF
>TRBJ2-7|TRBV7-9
CASSLEPYEQYF
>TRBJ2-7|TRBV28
CASGPGQTTYEQYF
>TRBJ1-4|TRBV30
CAWSTSGGNNEKLFF
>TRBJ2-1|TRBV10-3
CAISEGSGGNNEQFF